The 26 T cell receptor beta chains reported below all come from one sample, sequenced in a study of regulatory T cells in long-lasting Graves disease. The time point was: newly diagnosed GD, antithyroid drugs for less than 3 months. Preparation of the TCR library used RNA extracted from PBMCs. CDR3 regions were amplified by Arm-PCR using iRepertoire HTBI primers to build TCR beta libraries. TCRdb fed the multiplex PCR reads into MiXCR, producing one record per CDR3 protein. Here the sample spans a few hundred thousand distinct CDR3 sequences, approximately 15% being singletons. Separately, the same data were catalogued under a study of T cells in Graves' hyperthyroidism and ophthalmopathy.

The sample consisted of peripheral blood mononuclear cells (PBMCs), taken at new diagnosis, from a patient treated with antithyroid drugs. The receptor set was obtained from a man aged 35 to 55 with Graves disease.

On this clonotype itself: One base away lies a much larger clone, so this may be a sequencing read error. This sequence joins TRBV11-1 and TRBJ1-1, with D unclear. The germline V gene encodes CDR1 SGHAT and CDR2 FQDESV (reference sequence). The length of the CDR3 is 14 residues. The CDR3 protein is CANSLDRVNTEAFF. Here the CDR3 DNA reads TGTGCCAACAGCTTAGATCGAGTTAACACTGAAGCTTTCTTT.

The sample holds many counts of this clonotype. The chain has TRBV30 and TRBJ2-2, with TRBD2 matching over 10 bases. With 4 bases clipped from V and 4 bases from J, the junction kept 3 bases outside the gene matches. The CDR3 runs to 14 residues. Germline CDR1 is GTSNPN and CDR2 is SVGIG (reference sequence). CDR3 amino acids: CAWTVAGGTGELFF. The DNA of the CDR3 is TGTGCCTGGACCGTAGCGGGGGGCACCGGGGAGCTGTTTTTT.

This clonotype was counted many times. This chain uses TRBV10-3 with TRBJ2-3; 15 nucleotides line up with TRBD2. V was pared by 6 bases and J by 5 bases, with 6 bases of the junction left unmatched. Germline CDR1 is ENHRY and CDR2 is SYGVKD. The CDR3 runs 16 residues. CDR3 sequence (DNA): TGTGCCATCAGCTCGGGACTAGCGGGGGGCGAAGATACGCAGTATTTT. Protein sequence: CAISSGLAGGEDTQYF.

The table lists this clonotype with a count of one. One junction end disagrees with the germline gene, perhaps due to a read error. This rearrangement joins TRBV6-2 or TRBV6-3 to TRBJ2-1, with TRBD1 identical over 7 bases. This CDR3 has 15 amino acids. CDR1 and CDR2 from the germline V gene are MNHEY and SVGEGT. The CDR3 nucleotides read TGTGCCAGCAGTTTATCGGGACAGCCCTACAATGAGCGGTTCTTC. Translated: CASSLSGQPYNERFF.

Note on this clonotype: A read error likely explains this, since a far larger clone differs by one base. The CDR3 spells CASSLGTAQETQFF. In DNA, the CDR3 is TGTGCCAGCAGCTTAGGGACAGCGCAAGAGACCCAGTTCTTC. The chain combines TRBV7-9 with TRBJ2-5, with D perhaps TRBD1 (6 bases). Gene TRBJ2-1 matches the end of the DNA better, so the J call may be wrong. This CDR3 has 14 amino acids. Germline V gene sequence: CDR1 SEHNR, CDR2 FQNEAQ (reference sequence).

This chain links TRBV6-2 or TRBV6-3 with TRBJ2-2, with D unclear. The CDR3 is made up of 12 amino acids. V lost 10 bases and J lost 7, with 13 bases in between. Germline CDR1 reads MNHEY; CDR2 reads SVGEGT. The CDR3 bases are TGTGCCACCCGACGCCTATTCGGGGAGCTGTTTTTT. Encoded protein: CATRRLFGELFF.

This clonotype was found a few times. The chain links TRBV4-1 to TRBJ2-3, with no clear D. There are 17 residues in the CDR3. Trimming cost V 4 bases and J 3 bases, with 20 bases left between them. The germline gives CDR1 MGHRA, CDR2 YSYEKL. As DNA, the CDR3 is TGCGCCAGCAGCCCTCACAAGTCGCTAGTGGATACAGATACGCAGTATTTT. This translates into CASSPHKSLVDTDTQYF.

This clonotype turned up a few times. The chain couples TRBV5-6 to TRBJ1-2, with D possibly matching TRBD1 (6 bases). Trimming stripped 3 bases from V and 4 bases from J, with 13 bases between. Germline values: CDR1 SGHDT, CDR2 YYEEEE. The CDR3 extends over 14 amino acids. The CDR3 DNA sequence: TGTGCCAGCAGCTACAGGGTCGTGGGCTATGGCTACACCTTC. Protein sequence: CASSYRVVGYGYTF.

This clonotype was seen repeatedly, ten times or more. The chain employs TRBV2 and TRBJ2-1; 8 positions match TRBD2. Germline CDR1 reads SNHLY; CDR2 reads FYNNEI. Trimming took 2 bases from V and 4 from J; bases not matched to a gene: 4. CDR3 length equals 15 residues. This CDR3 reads CASSERTSSYNEQFF. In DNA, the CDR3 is TGTGCCAGCAGTGAAAGGACTAGCAGTTACAATGAGCAGTTCTTC.

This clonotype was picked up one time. This CDR3 is CASSLRQGNADTQYF. Written as DNA, the CDR3 is TGTGCCAGCAGCTTGAGACAGGGCAACGCAGATACGCAGTATTTT. The chain uses TRBV5-4 and TRBJ2-3; TRBD1 matches at 7 bases. Germline V gives CDR1 SGHNT, CDR2 YYREEE (reference sequence). J lost 4 bases, V lost 1 base, and 6 bases had no gene match. The CDR3 is 15 amino acids.

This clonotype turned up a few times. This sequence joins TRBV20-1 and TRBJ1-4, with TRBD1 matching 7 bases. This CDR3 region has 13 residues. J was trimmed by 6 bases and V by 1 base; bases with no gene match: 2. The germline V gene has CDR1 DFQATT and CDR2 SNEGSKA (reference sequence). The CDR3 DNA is TGCAGTGCTAGAGGGGACAGTGATGAAAAACTGTTTTTT. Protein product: CSARGDSDEKLFF.

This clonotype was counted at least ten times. The CDR3 loop is CASSYSRTGGVYEQYF. The CDR3 DNA reads TGTGCCAGCAGTTACTCCAGGACAGGGGGCGTCTACGAGCAGTACTTC. The chain couples TRBV6-2 or TRBV6-3 to TRBJ2-7; 11 bases match TRBD1. This CDR3 has 16 residues. V gave up 0 bases and J gave up 3 bases; unmatched junction bases: 4. Germline V gene data show CDR1 as MNHEY and CDR2 as SVGEGT.

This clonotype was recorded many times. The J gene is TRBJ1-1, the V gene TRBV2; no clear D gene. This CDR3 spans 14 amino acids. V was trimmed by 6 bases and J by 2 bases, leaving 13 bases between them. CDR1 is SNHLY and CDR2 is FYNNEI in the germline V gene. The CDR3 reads CASRGLRFNTEAFF. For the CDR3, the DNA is TGTGCCAGCAGGGGTCTGAGGTTTAACACTGAAGCTTTCTTT.

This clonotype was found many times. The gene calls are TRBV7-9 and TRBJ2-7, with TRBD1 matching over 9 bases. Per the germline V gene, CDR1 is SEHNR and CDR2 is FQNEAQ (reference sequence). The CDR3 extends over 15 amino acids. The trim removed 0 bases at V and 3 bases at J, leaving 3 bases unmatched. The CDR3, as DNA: TGTGCCAGCAGCTTAGCCGGACAGGGGTTCTACGAGCAGTACTTC. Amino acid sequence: CASSLAGQGFYEQYF.

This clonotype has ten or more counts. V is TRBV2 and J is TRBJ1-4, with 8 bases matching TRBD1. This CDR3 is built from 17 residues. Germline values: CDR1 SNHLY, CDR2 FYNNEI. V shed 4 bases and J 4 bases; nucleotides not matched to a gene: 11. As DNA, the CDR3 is TGTGCCAGCAGTGCAGCCAGGGACAGGCGATATAATGAAAAACTGTTTTTT. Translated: CASSAARDRRYNEKLFF.

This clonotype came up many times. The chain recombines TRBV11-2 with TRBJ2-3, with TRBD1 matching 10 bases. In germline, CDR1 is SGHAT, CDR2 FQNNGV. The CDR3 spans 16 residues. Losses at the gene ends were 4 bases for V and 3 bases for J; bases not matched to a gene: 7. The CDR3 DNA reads TGTGCCAGCAGCTCCGGGACAGGGGCCCCTACAGATACGCAGTATTTT. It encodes CASSSGTGAPTDTQYF.

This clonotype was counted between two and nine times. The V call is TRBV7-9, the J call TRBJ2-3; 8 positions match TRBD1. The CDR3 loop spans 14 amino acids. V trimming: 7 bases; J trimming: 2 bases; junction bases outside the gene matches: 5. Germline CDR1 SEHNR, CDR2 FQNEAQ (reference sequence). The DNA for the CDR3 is TGTGCCAGCACCCGGGGACAGGACACAGATACGCAGTATTTT. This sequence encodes CASTRGQDTDTQYF.

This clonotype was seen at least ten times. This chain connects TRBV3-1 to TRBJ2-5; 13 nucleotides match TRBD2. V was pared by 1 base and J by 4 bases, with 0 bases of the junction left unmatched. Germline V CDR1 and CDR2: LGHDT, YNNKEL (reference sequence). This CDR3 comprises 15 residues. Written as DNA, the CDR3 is TGTGCCAGCAGCCAAGGGACTAGCGGGGGAGAGACCCAGTACTTC. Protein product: CASSQGTSGGETQYF.

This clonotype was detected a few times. This chain's CDR3 is CASSQPGVTGELFF. CDR3 bases: TGCGCCAGCAGCCAGCCAGGGGTGACCGGGGAGCTGTTTTTT. This rearrangement joins TRBV4-1 to TRBJ2-2, with a weak D call TRBD1 (6 bases). The CDR3 spans 14 residues. V shed 3 bases and J shed 5 bases, with 10 bases lying between them. Germline V gives CDR1 MGHRA, CDR2 YSYEKL.

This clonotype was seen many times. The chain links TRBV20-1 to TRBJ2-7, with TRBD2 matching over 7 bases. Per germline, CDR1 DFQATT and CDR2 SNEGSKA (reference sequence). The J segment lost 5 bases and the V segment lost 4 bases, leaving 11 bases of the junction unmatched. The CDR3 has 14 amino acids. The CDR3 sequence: CSAKLAAEGNEQYF. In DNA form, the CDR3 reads TGCAGTGCTAAGCTAGCGGCCGAGGGTAACGAGCAGTACTTC.

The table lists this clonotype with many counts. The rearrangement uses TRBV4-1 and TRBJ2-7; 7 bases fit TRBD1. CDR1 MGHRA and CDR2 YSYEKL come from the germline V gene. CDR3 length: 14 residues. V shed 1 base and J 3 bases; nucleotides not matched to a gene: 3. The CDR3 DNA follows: TGCGCCAGCAGCCAAGTGGGACAGAACTACGAGCAGTACTTC. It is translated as CASSQVGQNYEQYF.

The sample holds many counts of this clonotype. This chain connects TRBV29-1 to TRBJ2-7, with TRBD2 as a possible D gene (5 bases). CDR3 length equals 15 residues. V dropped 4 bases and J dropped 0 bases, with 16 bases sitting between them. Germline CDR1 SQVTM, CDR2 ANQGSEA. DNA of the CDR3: TGCAGCGTTGTTTGGCAACGGGGAAGCTCCTACGAGCAGTACTTC. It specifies CSVVWQRGSSYEQYF.

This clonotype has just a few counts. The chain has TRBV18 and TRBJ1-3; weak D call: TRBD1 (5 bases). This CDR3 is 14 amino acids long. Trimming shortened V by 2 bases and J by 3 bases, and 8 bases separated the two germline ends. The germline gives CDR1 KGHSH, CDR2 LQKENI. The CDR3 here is CASSPGGGGNTIYF. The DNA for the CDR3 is TGTGCCAGCTCACCAGGGGGAGGTGGAAACACCATATATTTT.

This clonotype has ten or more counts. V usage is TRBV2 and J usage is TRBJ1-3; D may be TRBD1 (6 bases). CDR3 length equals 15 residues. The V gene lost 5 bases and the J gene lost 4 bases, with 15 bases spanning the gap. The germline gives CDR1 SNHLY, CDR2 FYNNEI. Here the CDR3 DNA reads TGTGCCAGCAGTCCTACGGGGACACTAGGAAACACCATATATTTT. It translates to CASSPTGTLGNTIYF.

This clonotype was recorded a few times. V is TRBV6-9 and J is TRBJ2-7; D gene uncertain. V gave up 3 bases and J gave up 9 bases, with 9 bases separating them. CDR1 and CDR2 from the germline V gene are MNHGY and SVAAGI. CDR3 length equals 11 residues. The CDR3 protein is CASSYSARQYF. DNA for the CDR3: TGTGCCAGCAGTTACAGCGCCAGGCAGTACTTC.

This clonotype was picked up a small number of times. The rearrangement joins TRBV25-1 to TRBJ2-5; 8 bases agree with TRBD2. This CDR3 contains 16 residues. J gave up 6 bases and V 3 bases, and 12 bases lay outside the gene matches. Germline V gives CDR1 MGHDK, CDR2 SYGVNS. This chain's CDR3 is CASSDPVAGSVKTQYF. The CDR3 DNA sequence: TGTGCCAGCAGTGACCCAGTAGCGGGGTCTGTGAAGACCCAGTACTTC.